This entry lists 29 T cell receptor beta chains sequenced from one sample in a study of molecular identifiers for immune sequencing clone quantification. Via MiXCR, TCRdb re-called the PCR reads, giving one row per CDR3 protein. The repertoire holds around 470,000 distinct CDR3 sequences, 20% to 25% seen once, with 0.84% in the top ten. The sample taken for sequencing was naive CD8+ T cells from blood, with Jurkat cell RNA spiked in. As to subset: FACS-sorted CD8+CD4-CCR7+CD45RA+ naive T cells. All receptors come from a human donor in good health. Some libraries in this study had Jurkat cell RNA spiked in.

As regards this clonotype: The junction differs from germline at one of its ends, possibly a read error. V usage is TRBV12-3 or TRBV12-4 and J usage is TRBJ2-3, with D possibly called TRBD1 or TRBD2 (5 bases each). The CDR3 is made up of 15 amino acids. This CDR3 is CASTNRDPQGGLRHF. CDR3 DNA: TGTGCCAGCACCAACCGGGACCCCCAGGGTGGCCTCCGGCATTTT.

This clonotype was counted at least ten times. The chain couples TRBV4-2 to TRBJ1-1, with 7 bases fitting TRBD1. The CDR3 is 13 residues long. J gave up 6 bases and V 6 bases, and 7 bases lay outside the gene matches. Germline CDR1 and CDR2: LGHNA and YNFKEQ. CDR3 sequence (DNA): TGTGCCAGCAGACAGGGGCTCGGCTCTGAAGCTTTCTTT. This sequence encodes CASRQGLGSEAFF.

This clonotype has ten or more counts. The rearrangement joins TRBV12-3 or TRBV12-4 to TRBJ2-5; 9 bases align to TRBD2. The CDR3 totals 15 residues. V dropped 5 bases and J dropped 5; count of bases not matched to a gene: 9. This CDR3 is CASSTQAGGEETQYF. CDR3 DNA sequence: TGTGCCAGCAGTACTCAGGCGGGAGGGGAGGAGACCCAGTACTTC.

In this sample, this clonotype turned up a few times. CDR3 bases: TGTGCCAGTAGTATTTTGGGGACTAGCGACAATGAGCAGTTCTTC. It translates to CASSILGTSDNEQFF. The genes are TRBV19 and TRBJ2-1, with 10 bases matching TRBD2. Trimming removed 3 bases from V and 5 bases from J; junction bases left unmatched: 4. Germline V gives CDR1 LNHDA, CDR2 SQIVND (reference sequence). CDR3 length: 15 residues.

The chain has TRBV23-1 and TRBJ2-1; no firm D call. TRBV23-1 is reported as an ORF; its role is uncertain. Trimming removed 8 bases from V and 4 bases from J, with 15 bases in between. The CDR3 has 14 amino acids. CDR3 loop: CASGPLRPYNEQFF. CDR3 nucleotides: TGCGCCAGCGGCCCATTAAGACCTTACAATGAGCAGTTCTTC.

The table lists this clonotype with a count of one. One end of the junction is discordant with germline, which a read error may explain. V and J are TRBV7-2 and TRBJ2-1, with TRBD1 matching over 7 bases. The CDR3 runs 14 residues. Looked up from germline, CDR1 is SGHTA and CDR2 is FQGNSA. The chain's CDR3 is CASSHGQAYTEQFF. CDR3 sequence (DNA): TGTGCCAGCAGCCACGGACAGGCTTACACTGAGCAGTTCTTC. The whole variable domain, filled in from reference TRBV7-2 and TRBJ2-1, reads GAGVSQSPSNKVTEKGKDVELRCDPISGHTALYWYRQSLGQGLEFLIYFQGNSAPDKSGLPSDRFSAERTGGSVSTLTIQRTQQEDSAVYLCASSHGQAYTEQFFGPGTRLTVL.

Turning to this clonotype: This may be a read error: a much more frequent sequence differs by one nucleotide. The chain uses TRBV11-2 and TRBJ2-1; unclear D gene. The CDR3 runs to 13 residues. CDR1 is SGHAT and CDR2 is FQNNGV in the germline V gene. The CDR3 loop reads CASGLAHLNEQFF. CDR3 DNA sequence: TGTGCCAGCGGCTTAGCTCACTTGAATGAGCAGTTCTTC.

V gene TRBV19 combines with J gene TRBJ1-5; D might be TRBD1 (6 bases). Trimming removed 5 bases from V and 4 bases from J, with 15 bases in between. CDR1 is LNHDA and CDR2 is SQIVND in the germline V gene (reference sequence). This CDR3 spans 15 amino acids. This CDR3 reads CASSFGGRGNQPQHF. The CDR3 region has the DNA TGTGCCAGTAGTTTCGGTGGAAGGGGGAATCAGCCCCAGCATTTT.

In this sample, this clonotype turned up many times. The rearrangement joins TRBV29-1 to TRBJ2-2, with 13 bases identical to TRBD2. The CDR3 is 17 amino acids. Trimming cost V 3 bases and J 4 bases; bases outside gene matches: 8. Germline assignment: CDR1 SQVTM and CDR2 ANQGSEA. CDR3 protein: CSVEYGLAGVGTGELFF. The CDR3, as DNA: TGCAGCGTTGAGTATGGACTAGCGGGAGTGGGCACCGGGGAGCTGTTTTTT.

This clonotype occurred many times. This rearrangement joins TRBV5-1 to TRBJ2-7; 8 bases agree with TRBD1. After removal of 0 bases from V and 6 bases from J, the junction contained 8 bases not matched to a gene. The CDR3 spans 15 residues. CDR1 SGHRS and CDR2 YFSETQ come from the germline V gene. CDR3 sequence reads: CASSLGTQGVSEQYF. CDR3 bases: TGCGCCAGCAGCTTGGGTACACAGGGGGTGTCCGAGCAGTACTTC.

This clonotype came up a few times. V gene TRBV7-9 combines with J gene TRBJ1-2; D possibly corresponds to TRBD1 (5 bases). V was cut by 5 bases and J by 8 bases, with 12 bases left in between. The CDR3 has 12 amino acids. Germline V lookup: CDR1 SEHNR, CDR2 FQNEAQ (reference sequence). CDR3 in amino acids: CASSPQGRGYTF. CDR3 DNA sequence: TGTGCCAGCAGCCCCCAGGGTCGCGGCTACACCTTC. Complete variable domain (other parts from reference TRBV7-9 and TRBJ1-2): DTGVSQNPRHKITKRGQNVTFRCDPISEHNRLYWYRQTLGQGPEFLTYFQNEAQLEKSRLLSDRFSAERPKGSFSTLEIQRTEQGDSAMYLCASSPQGRGYTFGSGTRLTVV.

This clonotype turned up a few times. V and J are TRBV6-4 and TRBJ2-1; the D call may be TRBD1 or TRBD2 (7 bases each). The CDR3 is 19 residues long. Germline CDR1 is MRHNA and CDR2 is SNTAGT. V lost 2 bases to trimming and J lost 6 bases, with 26 bases between them. The CDR3 sequence: CASSDIQGGGGPKTNEQFF. The CDR3 DNA is TGTGCCAGCAGTGACATCCAGGGGGGAGGGGGGCCCAAAACCAATGAGCAGTTCTTC.

A remark on this clonotype: This could be a read error, since a much larger clone is one nucleotide away. This rearrangement joins TRBV7-9 to TRBJ1-2, with 8 positions matching TRBD1. Germline V gene sequence: CDR1 SEHNR, CDR2 FQNEAQ (reference sequence). CDR3 length: 14 residues. DNA for the CDR3: TGTGCCAGCGGCTTAAACCAGGGGGCAATTGGCTACACCTTC. The encoded protein is CASGLNQGAIGYTF.

For this clonotype: A read error may explain this, as a much larger clone is one base away. The CDR3 does not close with the conserved phenylalanine or tryptophan, likely indicating a read error. The chain links TRBV30 to TRBJ2-7; 8 nucleotides align to TRBD1. Trimming cost V 4 bases and J 3 bases; bases outside gene matches: 5. Germline values: CDR1 GTSNPN, CDR2 SVGIG (reference sequence). The CDR3 covers 13 residues. CDR3 in amino acids: CAWTFGQGYEQYS. In DNA, the CDR3 is TGTGCCTGGACGTTTGGACAGGGCTACGAGCAGTACTCC.

This clonotype was seen many times. The chain carries TRBV2 and TRBJ2-7; the match to TRBD1 covers 10 bases. The CDR3 loop spans 15 amino acids. J lost 6 bases, V lost 6 bases, and 11 bases had no gene match. Germline values: CDR1 SNHLY, CDR2 FYNNEI. The CDR3 reads CASSVDGTGVPEQYF. CDR3 nucleotide sequence: TGTGCCAGCAGCGTAGACGGGACAGGGGTTCCCGAGCAGTACTTC.

About this clonotype: A junction boundary mismatches the germline segment, possibly from a read error. The V call is TRBV7-9, the J call TRBJ1-4, with D possibly matching TRBD1 (5 bases). Germline CDR1 reads SEHNR; CDR2 reads FQNEAQ (reference sequence). This CDR3 is 15 amino acids long. The CDR3 sequence: CASSRSGTANEKLVF. The CDR3 DNA follows: TGTGCCAGCAGCCGATCCGGGACGGCGAATGAAAAACTGGTTTTT.

CDR3 protein: CASSPIQGGETQYF. CDR3 nucleotides: TGTGCCAGCAGTCCCATACAGGGAGGCGAGACCCAGTACTTC. The rearrangement joins TRBV13 to TRBJ2-5, with D perhaps being TRBD1 or TRBD2 (6 bases each). Germline V gene sequence: CDR1 PRHDT, CDR2 FYEKMQ (reference sequence). The CDR3 loop spans 14 amino acids. V was clipped by 6 bases and J by 5 bases, with 16 bases between them.

The chain carries TRBV30 and TRBJ2-7; 9 nucleotides match TRBD2. V lost 2 bases and J lost 2; bases outside the gene matches: 4. Germline CDR1 GTSNPN, CDR2 SVGIG (reference sequence). CDR3 size: 14 residues. The CDR3 nucleotides read TGTGCCTGGAGTCACCTAGCGGGGACCTACGAGCAGTACTTC. As protein: CAWSHLAGTYEQYF.

This clonotype was found many times. V gene TRBV15 combines with J gene TRBJ2-5; D is undetermined. The CDR3 consists of 14 residues. Trimming left V 4 bases short and J 7 bases short, with 16 bases between. CDR1 is LNHNV and CDR2 is YYDKDF in the germline V gene (reference sequence). The CDR3 DNA is TGTGCCACCAGCAACCGTAGGTCCGCAGGGACCCAGTACTTC. It is translated as CATSNRRSAGTQYF.

Only a few counts were recorded for this clonotype. This sequence joins TRBV12-3 or TRBV12-4 and TRBJ2-2; D unresolved. This CDR3 is built from 14 residues. With 3 bases removed from V and 7 bases from J, the gap between germline ends came to 12 bases. In DNA form, the CDR3 reads TGTGCCAGCAGTTTTAACAGACCTAGCGGGGAGCTGTTTTTT. Amino acids: CASSFNRPSGELFF.

This clonotype was detected many times. The rearrangement uses TRBV4-3 and TRBJ1-1; TRBD1 matches 10 bases. Trimming removed 4 bases from V and 5 bases from J; junction bases left unmatched: 4. CDR1 and CDR2 (germline): LGHNA, YSLEER. The CDR3 is made up of 14 amino acids. CDR3 sequence: CASSPGTGDTEAFF. CDR3 in DNA: TGCGCCAGCAGCCCCGGGACAGGGGATACTGAAGCTTTCTTT.

In this sample, this clonotype turned up a few times. This chain uses TRBV6-2 or TRBV6-3 with TRBJ2-3, with 8 bases lining up with TRBD2. Germline V gene sequence: CDR1 MNHEY, CDR2 SVGEGT. V dropped 0 bases and J dropped 3; count of bases not matched to a gene: 23. This CDR3 has 22 amino acids. The CDR3 bases are TGTGCCAGCAGTTACTCGAGCACAGCGTGGACTAGCAAAAGGAGGAGTACAGATACGCAGTATTTT. Protein: CASSYSSTAWTSKRRSTDTQYF.

This chain connects TRBV4-1 to TRBJ2-5; 11 nucleotides line up with TRBD2. CDR3 size: 18 residues. The germline gives CDR1 MGHRA, CDR2 YSYEKL. With V trimmed by 3 bases and J by 5 bases, 14 bases remained unmatched. The CDR3 reads CASSHPSSGGPAGETQYF. The CDR3 DNA sequence: TGCGCCAGCAGCCATCCCTCTAGCGGGGGGCCCGCAGGGGAGACCCAGTACTTC.

This clonotype was seen at least ten times. A read error may account for a junction end that differs from germline. The chain joins TRBV5-3 to TRBJ2-3, with 11 bases lining up with TRBD2. TRBV5-3 counts as an open reading frame of uncertain function. This CDR3 is built from 15 residues. In DNA form, the CDR3 reads TGTGCCAGCAGCTTGGGACTAGCGGCAACGGATACGCAGTATTTT. It specifies CASSLGLAATDTQYF.

The chain combines TRBV18 with TRBJ2-7, with D maybe TRBD2 (5 bases). There are 15 residues in the CDR3. Germline V CDR1 and CDR2: KGHSH, LQKENI. Trimming left V 2 bases short and J 2 bases short, with 13 bases between. The CDR3 spells CASSPVAYQTYEQYF. Written as DNA, the CDR3 is TGTGCCAGCTCACCAGTAGCGTACCAGACCTACGAGCAGTACTTC.

The DNA for the CDR3 is TGTGCCAGTAGTACTATAGGGACCCAGTACTTC. It yields the protein CASSTIGTQYF. This sequence joins TRBV19 and TRBJ2-5; no clear D gene. This CDR3 is 11 amino acids long. Per germline, CDR1 LNHDA and CDR2 SQIVND (reference sequence). V was trimmed by 4 bases and J by 7 bases, leaving 7 bases between them.

As regards this clonotype: Relative to the germline gene, one junction end is altered; a read error may explain this. The chain carries TRBV6-5 and TRBJ2-1, with a weak D call TRBD1 (6 bases). Germline V gene lookup returns CDR1 MNHEY and CDR2 SVGAGI. The CDR3 has 13 amino acids. The CDR3 reads CVSSYAGVSEQFF. In nucleotides, the CDR3 is TGTGTCAGCAGTTACGCAGGGGTCAGTGAGCAGTTCTTC.

The table lists this clonotype with many counts. V and J are TRBV7-9 and TRBJ2-7, with D unresolved. The CDR3 is made up of 13 amino acids. V was clipped by 0 bases and J by 5 bases, with 8 bases between them. CDR1 and CDR2 from the germline V gene are SEHNR and FQNEAQ (reference sequence). This chain's CDR3 is CASSLAGTNEQYF. In DNA, the CDR3 is TGTGCCAGCAGCTTAGCAGGAACTAACGAGCAGTACTTC.

A few counts support this clonotype. The rearrangement links TRBV11-2 to TRBJ2-1; D ambiguous. Germline V lookup: CDR1 SGHAT, CDR2 FQNNGV. The CDR3 contains 13 residues. V was clipped by 5 bases and J by 8 bases, with 13 bases between them. This CDR3 is CASSPPLEDEQFF. In DNA, the CDR3 is TGTGCCAGCAGCCCCCCGCTAGAGGATGAGCAGTTCTTC.